This T cell receptor (beta chain) was sequenced during a study of cytomegalovirus exposure and HLA in healthy donors. Study summary: From HLA-typed donors, an early data release held around 85 million unique TCRs. General study points: A link between a missense DCLRE1C variant and TCR beta V- and J-gene trimming emerged from a later analysis. Productive status was seen about 90% or about 30% of the time for most TCR beta V segments in an earlier analysis.

Germline values: CDR1 LNHNV, CDR2 YYDKDF (reference sequence). V lost 4 bases and J lost 5; bases outside the gene matches: 6. The length of the CDR3 is 15 residues. As for this clone: The antigen is undetermined.

The PCR employed 60 Vbeta primers together with 13 Jbeta primers. Sequencing used immunoSEQ multiplex PCR; TCRdb keeps in-frame clones, though not all of them. The sample records approximately 100,000 clones, under 80% being singletons. The chain combines TRBV15 with TRBJ1-5, with 9 bases identical to TRBD1. The sample taken for sequencing was PBMCs. The TCR sequence derives from a woman between 18 and 30 years old in good health and CMV-seropositive. The CDR3 region has the DNA TGTGCCACCAGCACCCTGACAGGGGGACATCAGCCCCAGCATTTT. Translation: CATSTLTGGHQPQHF.